The source of this T cell receptor beta chain is a study of blood T cell repertoires in COVID-19. Clones were sequenced by immunoSEQ multiplex PCR, and TCRdb holds only the in-frame ones, with some missing. The sample records around 200,000 clones, 70% to 90% being singletons. Per the germline V gene, CDR1 is SNHLY and CDR2 is FYNNEI. The CDR3 is 14 residues long. Trimming cost V 10 bases and J 9 bases, with 22 bases left between them. The TCR sequence derives from a man aged 40-55 years who had recovered from COVID-19. The source material was PBMCs or T cells enriched from blood (not recorded which). This chain uses TRBV2 with TRBJ2-1, with a possible D match to TRBD2 (8 bases). The DNA of the CDR3 is TGTGCCATCAGGGGGACTAGACCCGAGGCTGAGCAGTTCTTC. This encodes CAIRGTRPEAEQFF.